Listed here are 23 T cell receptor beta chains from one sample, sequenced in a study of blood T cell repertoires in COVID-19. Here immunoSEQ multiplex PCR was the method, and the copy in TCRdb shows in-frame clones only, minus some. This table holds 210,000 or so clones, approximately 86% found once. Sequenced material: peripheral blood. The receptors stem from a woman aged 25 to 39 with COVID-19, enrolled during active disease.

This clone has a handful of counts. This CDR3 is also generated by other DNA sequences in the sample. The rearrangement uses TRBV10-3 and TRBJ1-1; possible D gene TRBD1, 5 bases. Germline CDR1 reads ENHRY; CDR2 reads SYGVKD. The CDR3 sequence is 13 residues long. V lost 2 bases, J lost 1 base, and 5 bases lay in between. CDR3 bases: TGTGCCATCAGTGAGCAGGGGAACACTGAAGCTTTCTTT. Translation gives CAISEQGNTEAFF.

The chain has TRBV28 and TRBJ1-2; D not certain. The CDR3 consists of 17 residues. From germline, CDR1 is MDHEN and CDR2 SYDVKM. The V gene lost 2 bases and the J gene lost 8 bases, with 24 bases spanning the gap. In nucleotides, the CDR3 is TGTGCCAGCAGTTTAAGTAGTCCGGCAGGAACCCCTCTGGGCTACACCTTC. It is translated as CASSLSSPAGTPLGYTF.

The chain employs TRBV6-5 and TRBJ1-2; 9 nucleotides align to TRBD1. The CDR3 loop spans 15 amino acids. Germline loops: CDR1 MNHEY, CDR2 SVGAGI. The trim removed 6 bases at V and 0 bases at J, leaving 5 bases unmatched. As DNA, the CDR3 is TGTGCCAGCAGCCCCGGGACAGGGCCTAACTATGGCTACACCTTC. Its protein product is CASSPGTGPNYGYTF.

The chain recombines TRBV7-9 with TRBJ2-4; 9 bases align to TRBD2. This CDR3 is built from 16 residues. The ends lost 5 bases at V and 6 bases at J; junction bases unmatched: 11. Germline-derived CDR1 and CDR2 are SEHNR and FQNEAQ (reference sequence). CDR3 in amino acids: CASSPIVAGDGNIQYF. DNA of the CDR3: TGTGCCAGCAGCCCTATTGTAGCGGGAGACGGAAACATTCAGTACTTC.

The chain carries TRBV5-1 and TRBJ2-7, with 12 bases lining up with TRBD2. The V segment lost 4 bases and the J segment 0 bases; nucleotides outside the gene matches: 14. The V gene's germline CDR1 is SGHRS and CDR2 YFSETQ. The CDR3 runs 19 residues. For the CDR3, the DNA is TGCGCCAGCAGCCCAGGACTAGCGGGAACTAACCTAAACTCCTACGAGCAGTACTTC. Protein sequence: CASSPGLAGTNLNSYEQYF. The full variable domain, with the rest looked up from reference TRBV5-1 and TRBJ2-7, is KAGVTQTPRYLIKTRGQQVTLSCSPISGHRSVSWYQQTPGQGLQFLFEYFSETQRNKGNFPGRFSGRQFSNSRSEMNVSTLELGDSALYLCASSPGLAGTNLNSYEQYFGPGTRLTVT.

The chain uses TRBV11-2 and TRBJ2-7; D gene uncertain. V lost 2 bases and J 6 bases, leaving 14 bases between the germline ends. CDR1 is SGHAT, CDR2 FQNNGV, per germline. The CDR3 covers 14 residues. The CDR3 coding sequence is TGTGCCAGCAGCTTATATATGGCAGGTGGCGAGCAGTACTTC. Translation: CASSLYMAGGEQYF.

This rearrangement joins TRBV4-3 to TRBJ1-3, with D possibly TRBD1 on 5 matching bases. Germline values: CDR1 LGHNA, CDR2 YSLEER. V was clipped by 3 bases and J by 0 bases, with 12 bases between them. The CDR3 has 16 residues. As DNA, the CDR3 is TGCGCCAGCAGCCAGTTGACAGCGATCTCTGGAAACACCATATATTTT. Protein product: CASSQLTAISGNTIYF.

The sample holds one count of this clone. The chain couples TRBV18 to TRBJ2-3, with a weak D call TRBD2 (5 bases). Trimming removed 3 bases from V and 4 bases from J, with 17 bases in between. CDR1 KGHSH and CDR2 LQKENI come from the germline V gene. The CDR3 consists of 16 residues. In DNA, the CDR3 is TGTGCCAGCTCACCTCAGCACGGGGAGTACGCAGATACGCAGTATTTT. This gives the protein CASSPQHGEYADTQYF.

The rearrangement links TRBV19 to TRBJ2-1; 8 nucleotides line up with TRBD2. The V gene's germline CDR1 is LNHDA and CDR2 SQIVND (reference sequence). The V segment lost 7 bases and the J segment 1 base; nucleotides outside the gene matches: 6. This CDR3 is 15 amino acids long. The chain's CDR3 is CASNPSGSSYNEQFF. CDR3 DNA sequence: TGTGCCAGTAATCCCAGCGGGAGTTCCTACAATGAGCAGTTCTTC.

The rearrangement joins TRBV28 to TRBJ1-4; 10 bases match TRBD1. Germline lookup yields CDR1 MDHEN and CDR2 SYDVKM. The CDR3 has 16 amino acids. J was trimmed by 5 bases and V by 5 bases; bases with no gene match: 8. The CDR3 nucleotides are TGTGCCAGCAGTGCCCGGGACAGGGGATTGAATGAAAAACTGTTTTTT. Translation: CASSARDRGLNEKLFF.

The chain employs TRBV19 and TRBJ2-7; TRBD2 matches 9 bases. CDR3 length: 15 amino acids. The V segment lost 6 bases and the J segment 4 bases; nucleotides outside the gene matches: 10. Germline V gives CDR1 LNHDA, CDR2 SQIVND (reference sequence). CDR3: CASRPAGTSFYEQYF. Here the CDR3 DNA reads TGTGCCAGTAGGCCCGCCGGGACTAGCTTTTACGAGCAGTACTTC.

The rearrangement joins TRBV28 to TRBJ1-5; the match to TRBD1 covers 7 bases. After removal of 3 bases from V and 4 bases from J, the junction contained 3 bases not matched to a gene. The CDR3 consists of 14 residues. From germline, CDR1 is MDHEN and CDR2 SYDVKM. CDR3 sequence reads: CASSFLQGNQPQHF. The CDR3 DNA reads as TGTGCCAGCAGTTTCCTACAGGGGAATCAGCCCCAGCATTTT.

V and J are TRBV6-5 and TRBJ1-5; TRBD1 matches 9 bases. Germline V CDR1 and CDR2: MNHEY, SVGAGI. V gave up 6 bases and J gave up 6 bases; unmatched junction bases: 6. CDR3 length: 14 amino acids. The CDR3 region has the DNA TGTGCCAGCAGGTGGACAGGGGACCCTCAGCCCCAGCATTTT. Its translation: CASRWTGDPQPQHF.

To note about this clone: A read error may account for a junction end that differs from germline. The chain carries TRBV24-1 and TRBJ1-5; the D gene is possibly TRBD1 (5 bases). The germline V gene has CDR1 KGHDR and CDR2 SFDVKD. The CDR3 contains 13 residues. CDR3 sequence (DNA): TGTGCCACCAGTGGACAGAGCACTCAGCCCCAGCATTTT. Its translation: CATSGQSTQPQHF.

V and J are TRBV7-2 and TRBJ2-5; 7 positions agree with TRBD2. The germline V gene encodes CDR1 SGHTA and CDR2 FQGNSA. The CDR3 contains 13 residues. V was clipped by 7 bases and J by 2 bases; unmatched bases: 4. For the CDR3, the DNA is TGTGCCAGCACACGGGACTATCAAGAGACCCAGTACTTC. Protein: CASTRDYQETQYF.

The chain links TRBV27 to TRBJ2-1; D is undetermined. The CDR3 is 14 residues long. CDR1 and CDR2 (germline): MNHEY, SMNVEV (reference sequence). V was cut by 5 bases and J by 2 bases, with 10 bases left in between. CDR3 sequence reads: CASSKQTPYNEQFF. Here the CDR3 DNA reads TGTGCCAGCAGTAAACAAACACCCTACAATGAGCAGTTCTTC.

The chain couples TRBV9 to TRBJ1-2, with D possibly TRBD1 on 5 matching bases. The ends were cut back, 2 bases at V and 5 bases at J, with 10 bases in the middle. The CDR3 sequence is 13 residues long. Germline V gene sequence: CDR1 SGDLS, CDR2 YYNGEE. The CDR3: CASSVGGPYGYTF. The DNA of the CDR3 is TGTGCCAGCAGCGTGGGGGGTCCTTATGGCTACACCTTC.

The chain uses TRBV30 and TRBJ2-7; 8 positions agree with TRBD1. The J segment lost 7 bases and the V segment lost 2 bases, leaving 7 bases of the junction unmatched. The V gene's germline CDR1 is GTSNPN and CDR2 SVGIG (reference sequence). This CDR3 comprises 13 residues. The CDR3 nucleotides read TGTGCCTGGAGTAACAGGGGGACGTGGGAGCAGTACTTC. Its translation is CAWSNRGTWEQYF.

CDR3 sequence reads: CASSLGQGPYNSPLHF. The CDR3 region has the DNA TGTGCCAGCAGCTTGGGACAGGGCCCGTATAATTCACCCCTCCACTTT. The J gene is TRBJ1-6, the V gene TRBV5-6; TRBD1 matches 7 bases. Germline V gene data show CDR1 as SGHDT and CDR2 as YYEEEE. V dropped 0 bases and J dropped 4; count of bases not matched to a gene: 4. The CDR3 has 16 amino acids.

CDR3 residues: CASTRERSGEQYF. The CDR3 coding sequence is TGTGCCAGCACCAGGGAACGGTCCGGGGAGCAGTACTTC. This sequence joins TRBV2 and TRBJ2-7, with D maybe TRBD1 (5 bases). The CDR3 length is 13 residues. The germline V and J ends were trimmed by 7 bases and 7 bases, with 17 bases remaining between them. The germline V gene has CDR1 SNHLY and CDR2 FYNNEI.

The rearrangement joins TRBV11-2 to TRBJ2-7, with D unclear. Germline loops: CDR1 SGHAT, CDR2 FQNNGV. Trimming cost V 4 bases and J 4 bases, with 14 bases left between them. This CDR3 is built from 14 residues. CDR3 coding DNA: TGTGCCAGCAGCTCTAGAGGCTTAATGTACGAGCAGTACTTC. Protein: CASSSRGLMYEQYF. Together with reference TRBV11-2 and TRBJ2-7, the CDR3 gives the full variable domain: EAGVAQSPRYKIIEKRQSVAFWCNPISGHATLYWYQQILGQGPKLLIQFQNNGVVDDSQLPKDRFSAERLKGVDSTLKIQPAKLEDSAVYLCASSSRGLMYEQYFGPGTRLTVT.

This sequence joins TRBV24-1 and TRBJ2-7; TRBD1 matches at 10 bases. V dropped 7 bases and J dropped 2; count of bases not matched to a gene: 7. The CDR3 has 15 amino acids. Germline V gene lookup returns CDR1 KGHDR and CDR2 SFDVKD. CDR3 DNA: TGTGCCACCAGAAGGACAGGGGGAGTAGCCTACGAGCAGTACTTC. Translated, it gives CATRRTGGVAYEQYF.

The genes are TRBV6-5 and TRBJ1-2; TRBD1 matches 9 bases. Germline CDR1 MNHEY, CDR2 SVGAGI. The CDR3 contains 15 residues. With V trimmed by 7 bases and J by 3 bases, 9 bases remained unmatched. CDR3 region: CASTPRGQGYYGYTF. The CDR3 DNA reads TGTGCCAGCACTCCACGAGGACAGGGGTACTATGGCTACACCTTC.